This paragraph reports one T cell receptor beta chain. The target antigen is unknown. Other DNA sequences of this sample code for an identical CDR3. The germline CDR1 and CDR2 sequences are MNHEY and SMNVEV (reference sequence). The CDR3 totals 14 residues. V trimming: 6 bases; J trimming: 5 bases; junction bases outside the gene matches: 7. This sample is part of a study of cytomegalovirus exposure and HLA in healthy donors. Whole-study results and caveats: There were reportedly fewer N-insertions in an Asian-associated ancestry cluster than the approximately 670-donor mean, in a later analysis. With later analysis, a missense DCLRE1C variant became linked to TCR beta V- and J-gene trimming.

PCR involved 60 Vbeta and 13 Jbeta primers. Clones were read by immunoSEQ multiplex PCR, and TCRdb kept only the in-frame ones, dropping some. The sample has approximately 130,000 clones. This sequence originates from a woman aged 55-69 years in good health and CMV-seronegative. Sequenced: PBMCs. The chain has TRBV27 and TRBJ1-2; 9 bases are a match to TRBD1. The CDR3 DNA reads as TGTGCCAGCAGGCTAACAGGGGGCGGGTATGGCTACACCTTC. Translating it yields CASRLTGGGYGYTF.